Shown below are 10 T cell receptor beta chains from a single sample sequenced in a study of blood T cell repertoires in COVID-19. Method: immunoSEQ multiplex PCR; TCRdb's copy keeps in-frame clones and lacks some. The data show tens of thousands of clones, with more than 75% seen just once and 1.2% held by the top ten. Sequenced input: peripheral blood. The source is a woman older than 75 with acute or convalescent COVID-19.

This clone was observed a single time. The CDR3 spells CASSSGGGYGYTF. CDR3 nucleotides: TGTGCCAGCAGCTCAGGGGGCGGCTATGGCTACACCTTC. This rearrangement joins TRBV5-8 to TRBJ1-2; 8 bases fit TRBD1. The V gene end was trimmed by 3 bases and the J gene end by 4 bases; junction bases not matched to a gene: 2. The CDR3 is 13 amino acids. Germline loops: CDR1 SGHTS, CDR2 YDEGEE.

The rearrangement joins TRBV29-1 to TRBJ1-1; a possible D gene is TRBD1 (6 bases). The CDR3 is 12 amino acids. Trimming pared 4 bases from V and 10 bases from J, leaving 16 bases between. Germline V gene data show CDR1 as SQVTM and CDR2 as ANQGSEA. The CDR3 DNA reads as TGCAGCGTTGGGGAGGGGGAGGGTGTAGCTTTCTTT. This translates into CSVGEGEGVAFF. The variable domain in full, completed from reference TRBV29-1 and TRBJ1-1, reads SAVISQKPSRDICQRGTSLTIQCQVDSQVTMMFWYRQQPGQSLTLIATANQGSEATYESGFVIDKFPISRPNLTFSTLTVSNMSPEDSSIYLCSVGEGEGVAFFGQGTRLTVV.

The chain joins TRBV28 to TRBJ2-2, with TRBD2 matching 8 bases. The CDR3 runs to 15 residues. CDR1 is MDHEN, CDR2 SYDVKM, per germline. The trim removed 6 bases at V and 5 bases at J, leaving 8 bases unmatched. The CDR3 DNA is TGTGCCAGCAGGCGACGGGAGGGCCGGACCGGGGAGCTGTTTTTT. Translating gives CASRRREGRTGELFF.

The chain has TRBV3-1 (or the pseudogene TRBV3-2) and TRBJ1-2; tentative D call: TRBD1 (6 bases). Germline V gene sequence: CDR1 LGHDT, CDR2 YNNKEL (reference sequence). The CDR3 extends over 14 amino acids. V gave up 2 bases and J gave up 8 bases, with 15 bases separating them. CDR3 sequence: CASSQTGGRPGYTF. DNA for the CDR3: TGTGCCAGCAGCCAAACGGGGGGCCGGCCGGGCTACACCTTC.

The chain links TRBV7-2 to TRBJ1-2; D call uncertain. Germline assignment: CDR1 SGHTA and CDR2 FQGNSA. Between the trimmed V and J ends, which lost 0 bases and 0 bases, there was a span of 14 bases. The CDR3 runs to 17 residues. The CDR3 protein is CASSLAPPRQTNYGYTF. Written as DNA, the CDR3 is TGTGCCAGCAGCTTAGCGCCACCTAGGCAGACTAACTATGGCTACACCTTC.

The chain recombines TRBV4-2 with TRBJ2-3, with 8 bases aligning to TRBD1. Germline V lookup: CDR1 LGHNA, CDR2 YNFKEQ. The V segment lost 1 base and the J segment 3 bases; nucleotides outside the gene matches: 9. CDR3 length: 17 amino acids. The CDR3 DNA sequence: TGTGCCAGCAGCCAAGTCGGGGACAGGAGAGGGACAGATACGCAGTATTTT. It is translated as CASSQVGDRRGTDTQYF.

The chain links TRBV29-1 to TRBJ2-2, with TRBD2 identical over 11 bases. The CDR3 loop spans 13 amino acids. The V gene's germline CDR1 is SQVTM and CDR2 ANQGSEA. V trimming: 7 bases; J trimming: 7 bases; junction bases outside the gene matches: 5. The DNA for the CDR3 is TGCAGCGCCTCTAGCGGGGGGAGCGGGGAGCTGTTTTTT. Amino acid sequence: CSASSGGSGELFF.

In this sample, this clone turned up a few times. The chain employs TRBV18 and TRBJ1-5; 11 bases are shared with TRBD1. Germline CDR1 KGHSH, CDR2 LQKENI. The CDR3 is 15 residues long. The ends lost 3 bases at V and 5 bases at J; junction bases unmatched: 3. The CDR3 DNA sequence: TGTGCCAGCTCACCTGGGACAGGGGGTTATCAGCCCCAGCATTTT. This codes for CASSPGTGGYQPQHF.

V is TRBV7-9 and J is TRBJ1-2, with TRBD1 matching over 10 bases. This CDR3 has 15 amino acids. CDR1 is SEHNR and CDR2 is FQNEAQ in the germline V gene (reference sequence). V shed 5 bases and J 1 base; nucleotides not matched to a gene: 4. CDR3 coding DNA: TGTGCCAGCAGCCCGGGGACAGGGGTTAACTATGGCTACACCTTC. This encodes CASSPGTGVNYGYTF.

The chain combines TRBV11-2 with TRBJ2-1; possible D gene TRBD1, 5 bases. This CDR3 region has 17 residues. The germline CDR1 and CDR2 sequences are SGHAT and FQNNGV. V dropped 5 bases and J dropped 0 bases, with 17 bases sitting between them. The CDR3 reads CASSETQGQSSYNEQFF. As DNA, the CDR3 is TGTGCCAGCAGCGAGACCCAGGGTCAGAGCTCCTACAATGAGCAGTTCTTC.